Shown below are 24 T cell receptor beta chains from a single sample sequenced in a study of T cell responses to AZD1222 COVID-19 vaccine (dated by TCRdb to the early 2020s). The library was obtained by the immunoSEQ multiplex PCR assay. TCRdb carries this immuneACCESS record with in-frame sequences only. Its versions omit some clonotypes, under half of them owing to an unresolved V gene in the studies checked, with the rest unexplained. Here the sample has about 99,000 clones; 88% occur a single time. The ten top clones hold about 3% of the sample. Explained via the paper, the time point label denotes: baseline before first vaccination. The input for sequencing was peripheral blood, taken on day 0 of AZD1222 vaccination. The receptors stem from an adult in good health.

This clone has a single count. J is TRBJ2-7 and V is TRBV19, with 8 bases lining up with TRBD1. V lost 4 bases to trimming and J lost 2 bases; unmatched junction nucleotides: 4. The CDR3 totals 14 residues. Looked up from germline, CDR1 is LNHDA and CDR2 is SQIVND (reference sequence). The CDR3 spells CASSNGQGPYEQYF. The CDR3 bases are TGTGCCAGTAGTAATGGACAGGGCCCCTACGAGCAGTACTTC.

This chain connects TRBV5-6 to TRBJ1-3; 9 bases align to TRBD1. The CDR3 spans 17 residues. Germline CDR1 and CDR2: SGHDT and YYEEEE. The V gene end was trimmed by 3 bases and the J gene end by 2 bases; junction bases not matched to a gene: 9. The CDR3 sequence is CASSWTGVLPAGNTIYF. The CDR3 DNA follows: TGTGCCAGCAGCTGGACAGGGGTTCTTCCTGCTGGAAACACCATATATTTT.

The V call is TRBV28, the J call TRBJ2-7, with 10 bases identical to TRBD1. The J segment lost 3 bases and the V segment lost 3 bases, leaving 2 bases of the junction unmatched. The CDR3 has 14 residues. CDR1 and CDR2 (germline): MDHEN, SYDVKM. CDR3 sequence reads: CASSFGTGDYEQYF. The DNA for the CDR3 is TGTGCCAGCAGTTTCGGGACAGGGGACTACGAGCAGTACTTC.

The chain combines TRBV27 with TRBJ2-5; the D gene is possibly TRBD1 (6 bases). The CDR3 contains 16 residues. V was trimmed by 6 bases and J by 1 base, leaving 18 bases between them. Germline V CDR1 and CDR2: MNHEY, SMNVEV (reference sequence). For the CDR3, the DNA is TGTGCCAGCAGACCCGACCCCAGGGGTGGCCAAGAGACCCAGTACTTC. Translating gives CASRPDPRGGQETQYF.

The gene calls are TRBV4-1 and TRBJ2-1; 9 bases fit TRBD2. J lost 4 bases, V lost 5 bases, and 9 bases had no gene match. Germline loops: CDR1 MGHRA, CDR2 YSYEKL. This CDR3 region has 16 residues. CDR3 in amino acids: CASSYSGSVPYNEQFF. DNA of the CDR3: TGCGCCAGCAGCTATAGCGGGAGTGTTCCTTACAATGAGCAGTTCTTC.

V usage is TRBV7-2 and J usage is TRBJ1-1; no clear D gene. The germline CDR1 and CDR2 sequences are SGHTA and FQGNSA. V lost 6 bases, J lost 4 bases, and 9 bases lay in between. The CDR3 has 12 residues. The CDR3 DNA sequence: TGTGCCAGCAGTCTAGGGAGCACTGAAGCTTTCTTT. Its protein product is CASSLGSTEAFF.

This chain connects TRBV29-1 to TRBJ1-1, with TRBD1 as a possible D gene (5 bases). The CDR3 sequence is 12 residues long. Trimming took off 7 bases at V and 1 base at J, with 10 bases between the two ends. Germline V CDR1 and CDR2: SQVTM, ANQGSEA. The CDR3 here is CSAEQGNTEAFF. The CDR3 DNA reads TGCAGCGCTGAGCAGGGGAACACTGAAGCTTTCTTT.

The J gene is TRBJ1-1, the V gene TRBV28, with D tentatively TRBD1 (5 bases). This CDR3 is built from 16 residues. V lost 0 bases, J lost 3 bases, and 14 bases lay in between. The V gene's germline CDR1 is MDHEN and CDR2 SYDVKM. The CDR3 DNA reads as TGTGCCAGCAGTTTATGGGGGAGGGGAGGGGACACTGAAGCTTTCTTT. Protein product: CASSLWGRGGDTEAFF.

The J gene is TRBJ1-4, the V gene TRBV5-3; 11 positions agree with TRBD1. TRBV5-3 is placed among ORFs of uncertain function. The CDR3 sequence is 20 residues long. Losses at the gene ends were 0 bases for V and 2 bases for J; bases not matched to a gene: 12. The CDR3 protein is CARSLGGQGAFKGTNEKLFF. CDR3 DNA: TGTGCCAGAAGCTTGGGAGGACAGGGGGCCTTTAAGGGGACTAATGAAAAACTGTTTTTT.

This CDR3 reads CASSRQGFGEQFF. The CDR3 nucleotides read TGTGCCAGCAGTAGGCAGGGTTTTGGTGAGCAGTTCTTC. V is TRBV6-5 and J is TRBJ2-1; possibly TRBD1 for D (5 bases). V lost 5 bases and J 9 bases, leaving 14 bases between the germline ends. Germline V gene data show CDR1 as MNHEY and CDR2 as SVGAGI. The CDR3 is 13 amino acids.

The chain couples TRBV10-3 to TRBJ1-1; TRBD1 matches at 12 bases. There are 15 residues in the CDR3. The V and J ends lost 10 bases and 5 bases, in that order; junction bases with no gene match: 11. Germline values: CDR1 ENHRY, CDR2 SYGVKD. CDR3 loop: CATAGDRGRRTEAFF. The CDR3 nucleotides are TGTGCCACCGCCGGGGACAGGGGGCGTCGGACTGAAGCTTTCTTT.

This clone was recorded a few times. The CDR3 region has the DNA TGTGCCAGCAGCAAAGGCAGAGGAGGGCCAGGCTACGAGCAGTACTTC. Protein product: CASSKGRGGPGYEQYF. This chain uses TRBV21-1 with TRBJ2-7; TRBD2, as called in the table, went unchecked against the DNA. TRBV21-1 is termed a pseudogene. The CDR3 sequence is 16 residues long.

The chain joins TRBV5-4 to TRBJ2-7; 11 bases line up with TRBD2. The V segment lost 3 bases and the J segment 4 bases; nucleotides outside the gene matches: 6. The CDR3 runs 15 residues. Germline CDR1 is SGHNT and CDR2 is YYREEE (reference sequence). CDR3 nucleotides: TGTGCCAGCAGCTCTCGACTAGCGGGATCATACGAGCAGTACTTC. Protein: CASSSRLAGSYEQYF.

The rearrangement links TRBV18 to TRBJ2-7; 9 bases line up with TRBD2. Germline CDR1 is KGHSH and CDR2 is LQKENI. Trimming cost V 0 bases and J 1 base; bases outside gene matches: 1. CDR3 length: 15 residues. The CDR3 reads CASSPPGLASYEQYF. The CDR3 DNA reads as TGTGCCAGCTCACCACCGGGACTAGCTTCCTACGAGCAGTACTTC.

The genes are TRBV29-1 and TRBJ2-7, with TRBD1 matching 7 bases. The trim removed 4 bases at V and 3 bases at J, leaving 6 bases unmatched. CDR1 and CDR2 (germline): SQVTM, ANQGSEA. The CDR3 spans 13 residues. CDR3 loop: CSVVLQGDYEQYF. CDR3 nucleotides: TGCAGCGTTGTTCTTCAGGGGGACTACGAGCAGTACTTC.

This clone was seen more than once but under ten times. The V call is TRBV4-2, the J call TRBJ2-5, with no clear D. Between the trimmed V and J ends, which lost 0 bases and 2 bases, there was a span of 13 bases. The CDR3 length is 16 residues. Germline CDR1 and CDR2: LGHNA and YNFKEQ. DNA for the CDR3: TGTGCCAGCAGCCAAGATGCCGGGCGGATACAAGAGACCCAGTACTTC. Its translation is CASSQDAGRIQETQYF.

The chain employs TRBV19 and TRBJ2-1, with 7 bases aligning to TRBD2. Germline CDR1 and CDR2: LNHDA and SQIVND (reference sequence). The trim removed 5 bases at V and 0 bases at J, leaving 7 bases unmatched. The CDR3 contains 16 residues. CDR3 DNA: TGTGCCAGTAGTGCTACTAGCGCAAGCTCCTACAATGAGCAGTTCTTC. Translating gives CASSATSASSYNEQFF.

This clone was detected only a few times. This sequence joins TRBV2 and TRBJ1-4, with 7 nucleotides matching TRBD1. From germline, CDR1 is SNHLY and CDR2 FYNNEI. V lost 3 bases, J lost 5 bases, and 18 bases stayed unmatched. CDR3 length: 19 amino acids. The CDR3 here is CASSDFRQGGVGKNEKLFF. Written as DNA, the CDR3 is TGTGCCAGCAGTGACTTCAGACAGGGTGGAGTAGGGAAAAATGAAAAACTGTTTTTT.

The rearrangement uses TRBV30 and TRBJ2-7; TRBD2 agrees at 9 bases. Germline-derived CDR1 and CDR2 are GTSNPN and SVGIG (reference sequence). Trimming at V came to 4 bases and at J to 2 bases, leaving 6 bases not matched to a gene. The CDR3 is 14 residues long. CDR3: CAWNSGRRPYEQYF. DNA of the CDR3: TGTGCCTGGAATAGCGGGAGACGGCCCTACGAGCAGTACTTC.

The chain carries TRBV7-9 and TRBJ1-3, with D unclear. V was pared by 5 bases and J by 2 bases, with 10 bases between. This CDR3 has 14 amino acids. CDR1 is SEHNR, CDR2 FQNEAQ, per germline (reference sequence). The CDR3 bases are TGTGCCAGCAGCGCGGAGGCTGCTGGAAACACCATATATTTT. It specifies CASSAEAAGNTIYF.

J is TRBJ2-1 and V is TRBV7-8, with D perhaps TRBD1 or TRBD2 (6 bases each). The ends were cut back, 6 bases at V and 4 bases at J, with 19 bases in the middle. This CDR3 has 16 amino acids. The V gene's germline CDR1 is SGHVS and CDR2 FQNEAQ. The CDR3 DNA reads as TGTGCCAGCAGTTCCGAGGGGGAGGTATATTACAATGAGCAGTTCTTC. Translating gives CASSSEGEVYYNEQFF. The whole variable domain, remainder taken from reference TRBV7-8 and TRBJ2-1, is GAGVSQSPRYKVAKRGQDVALRCDPISGHVSLFWYQQALGQGPEFLTYFQNEAQLDKSGLPSDRFFAERPEGSVSTLKIQRTQQEDSAVYLCASSSEGEVYYNEQFFGPGTRLTVL.

This sequence joins TRBV7-9 and TRBJ1-2; D is possibly TRBD1 (5 bases). Deletions cut 0 bases from V and 4 bases from J, with 12 bases between. The CDR3 sequence is 15 residues long. CDR1 and CDR2 (germline): SEHNR, FQNEAQ (reference sequence). CDR3 bases: TGTGCCAGCAGCTTAGCTCGGGGACCTGGCTATGGCTACACCTTC. It translates to CASSLARGPGYGYTF.

V is TRBV5-6 and J is TRBJ2-3; TRBD1 or TRBD2 may be the D gene (5 bases each). This CDR3 is built from 13 residues. V was shortened by 0 bases and J by 3 bases, with 5 bases between the two germline ends. CDR1 is SGHDT and CDR2 is YYEEEE in the germline V gene. DNA of the CDR3: TGTGCCAGCAGCTTGGGGGGGACAGATACGCAGTATTTT. Translated, it gives CASSLGGTDTQYF.

CDR3 in amino acids: CASSLDRGGFNQPQHF. The CDR3 DNA is TGTGCCAGCAGCTTGGACAGGGGTGGCTTCAATCAGCCCCAGCATTTT. The V and J genes are TRBV5-8 and TRBJ1-5, with 7 bases lining up with TRBD1. The germline V gene encodes CDR1 SGHTS and CDR2 YDEGEE. J was trimmed by 3 bases and V by 0 bases; bases with no gene match: 6. The CDR3 is made up of 16 amino acids.